This passage covers 20 T cell receptor beta chains from one sample sequenced in a study of shared clonotypes between healthy human individuals. Only in-frame clones appear in the TCRdb table, and some are missing; sequencing was by immunoSEQ multiplex PCR. The repertoire consists of approximately 2.4 million clones, with about 94% occurring once and the leading ten covering over 0.1%. What was sequenced was naive CD4+ T cells sorted from blood. Subset noted: CD45RA+ positively selected. All receptors derive from a young man in good health.

The chain recombines TRBV5-4 with TRBJ2-3; possible D gene TRBD1, 5 bases. Trimming left V 0 bases short and J 5 bases short, with 16 bases between. Germline loops: CDR1 SGHNT, CDR2 YYREEE (reference sequence). CDR3 length: 16 amino acids. CDR3 loop: CASSLGTLGLVDTQYF. The CDR3 nucleotides read TGTGCCAGCAGCTTGGGGACACTCGGTCTGGTAGATACGCAGTATTTT.

V and J are TRBV12-5 and TRBJ1-1; D gene unclear. CDR1 and CDR2 from the germline V gene are LGHNT and FRNRAP. The V gene lost 2 bases and the J gene lost 5 bases, with 9 bases spanning the gap. The CDR3 extends over 13 amino acids. CDR3 sequence: CASGLIGPTEAFF. Here the CDR3 DNA reads TGTGCTAGTGGTTTGATCGGGCCAACTGAAGCTTTCTTT.

This clone has just one count. The rearrangement links TRBV2 to TRBJ1-2; TRBD1 might be the D (6 bases). Germline values: CDR1 SNHLY, CDR2 FYNNEI. Trimming removed 11 bases from V and 4 bases from J, with 20 bases in between. This CDR3 is 14 amino acids long. Written as DNA, the CDR3 is TGTGCCGCTAACGGACAGTCCTCTCGCTATGGCTACACCTTC. It specifies CAANGQSSRYGYTF.

The CDR3 nucleotides read TGTGCCAGCAGCTTACGGCAGGGGGACTCACCCCTCCACTTT. Translating gives CASSLRQGDSPLHF. The chain is built from TRBV5-6 and TRBJ1-6, with 7 bases identical to TRBD1. The CDR3 extends over 14 amino acids. Looked up from germline, CDR1 is SGHDT and CDR2 is YYEEEE. J gave up 10 bases and V 2 bases, and 6 bases lay outside the gene matches.

V is TRBV28 and J is TRBJ2-1, with 10 bases fitting TRBD2. The CDR3 extends over 15 amino acids. The V segment lost 5 bases and the J segment 4 bases; nucleotides outside the gene matches: 5. Per germline, CDR1 MDHEN and CDR2 SYDVKM. The CDR3 nucleotides are TGTGCCAGCAGTCCGGGACTAGCGAATTACAATGAGCAGTTCTTC. Its protein product is CASSPGLANYNEQFF.

The chain couples TRBV5-4 to TRBJ2-7; D is undetermined. Germline CDR1 reads SGHNT; CDR2 reads YYREEE (reference sequence). Trimming took 0 bases from V and 2 from J, leaving 12 bases between them. This CDR3 is built from 15 residues. The CDR3 DNA reads as TGTGCCAGCAGCTTGGGACAAGGCCTCGCCTACGAGCAGTACTTC. Translation: CASSLGQGLAYEQYF.

This sequence joins TRBV18 and TRBJ2-1; possible D gene TRBD1, 5 bases. Germline V gives CDR1 KGHSH, CDR2 LQKENI. V lost 0 bases, J lost 6 bases, and 15 bases lay in between. This CDR3 contains 16 residues. The CDR3 region is CASSPPPRALSNEQFF. The CDR3 DNA reads TGTGCCAGCTCACCACCTCCCAGGGCCCTAAGCAATGAGCAGTTCTTC.

This chain joins TRBV19 and TRBJ2-5; 10 nucleotides agree with TRBD2. V lost 0 bases to trimming and J lost 5 bases; unmatched junction nucleotides: 6. This CDR3 contains 16 residues. Germline assignment: CDR1 LNHDA and CDR2 SQIVND (reference sequence). Here the CDR3 DNA reads TGTGCCAGTAGTATAGAATCCAGCGGGAGGGGCGAGACCCAGTACTTC. Encoded protein: CASSIESSGRGETQYF.

Worth noting for this clone: Additional DNA sequences in this sample encode the identical CDR3. The rearrangement joins TRBV7-8 to TRBJ1-1; D is possibly TRBD1 (5 bases). V lost 1 base and J lost 1, with 7 bases in between. The CDR3 runs to 14 residues. Per the germline V gene, CDR1 is SGHVS and CDR2 is FQNEAQ. DNA of the CDR3: TGTGCCAGCAGCTTAGAGGGGCGGAACACTGAAGCTTTCTTT. It codes for CASSLEGRNTEAFF.

This clone has only a few counts. The chain links TRBV10-3 to TRBJ1-6; 7 bases are a match to TRBD1. Germline assignment: CDR1 ENHRY and CDR2 SYGVKD. V lost 3 bases and J lost 8; bases outside the gene matches: 4. The CDR3 loop spans 14 amino acids. Here the CDR3 reads CAISDAGGDSPLHF. CDR3 coding DNA: TGTGCCATCAGTGACGCAGGGGGGGATTCACCCCTCCACTTT.

Concerning this clone itself: The identical CDR3 is also encoded by other nucleotide sequences in the sample. The rearrangement joins TRBV10-3 to TRBJ1-1, with TRBD1 as a possible D gene (6 bases). CDR1 and CDR2 from the germline V gene are ENHRY and SYGVKD. The CDR3 sequence is 13 residues long. Trimming cost V 6 bases and J 3 bases, with 11 bases left between them. CDR3 nucleotides: TGTGCCATCAGAACAGGGAGTCACACTGAAGCTTTCTTT. It is translated as CAIRTGSHTEAFF.

This chain links TRBV5-1 with TRBJ1-2, with 8 bases matching TRBD1. Germline V gene data show CDR1 as SGHRS and CDR2 as YFSETQ. The trim removed 5 bases at V and 6 bases at J, leaving 6 bases unmatched. The CDR3 consists of 13 residues. CDR3 loop: CASSSDRAHGYTF. Written as DNA, the CDR3 is TGCGCCAGCAGTTCGGACAGGGCTCATGGCTACACCTTC.

The chain uses TRBV5-1 and TRBJ2-1; unclear D gene. Trimming removed 3 bases at V and 5 bases at J, with 15 bases between. CDR3 length equals 15 residues. Germline loops: CDR1 SGHRS, CDR2 YFSETQ. The CDR3 DNA follows: TGCGCCAGCAGCTCGCGAAACCCTAGGGACAATGAGCAGTTCTTC. As protein: CASSSRNPRDNEQFF.

This clone appeared a single time. V usage is TRBV4-3 and J usage is TRBJ2-7, with D perhaps TRBD2 (6 bases). Germline V gene data show CDR1 as LGHNA and CDR2 as YSLEER. V was trimmed by 1 base and J by 4 bases, leaving 14 bases between them. The CDR3 sequence is 15 residues long. The CDR3 spells CASSQVGGAPYEQYF. Written as DNA, the CDR3 is TGCGCCAGCAGCCAAGTAGGCGGGGCGCCTTACGAGCAGTACTTC.

As regards this clone: Within the sample, other DNA sequences also encode this same CDR3. V is TRBV30 and J is TRBJ2-3; D not resolved. The CDR3 sequence is 13 residues long. Trimming took 0 bases from V and 4 from J, leaving 8 bases between them. CDR1 and CDR2 from the germline V gene are GTSNPN and SVGIG (reference sequence). For the CDR3, the DNA is TGTGCCTGGAGTGTACCCCCCCCAGATACGCAGTATTTT. This gives the protein CAWSVPPPDTQYF.

This rearrangement joins TRBV27 to TRBJ2-1; TRBD2 aligns across 8 bases. This CDR3 is 17 amino acids long. V shed 5 bases, J shed 4 bases, and the junction held 13 bases outside the gene matches. Germline V CDR1 and CDR2: MNHEY, SMNVEV (reference sequence). DNA for the CDR3: TGTGCCAGCAGTCCCCTGGGACGGGGGGGGAATTACAATGAGCAGTTCTTC. It is translated as CASSPLGRGGNYNEQFF.

The chain joins TRBV2 to TRBJ1-2; 9 nucleotides line up with TRBD1. Germline trimming cut 7 bases from V and 1 base from J; bases unmatched to any gene: 7. Germline CDR1 is SNHLY and CDR2 is FYNNEI. This CDR3 comprises 15 residues. CDR3 loop: CASTIQGALNYGYTF. CDR3 DNA sequence: TGTGCCAGCACCATACAGGGGGCCCTTAACTATGGCTACACCTTC.

Only one count was recorded for this clone. This chain joins TRBV7-2 and TRBJ2-5; 9 bases align to TRBD2. The CDR3 is 17 residues long. Germline CDR1 reads SGHTA; CDR2 reads FQGNSA. V shed 5 bases and J 5 bases; nucleotides not matched to a gene: 15. The CDR3 sequence: CASSPDSLSGSGETQYF. CDR3 nucleotides: TGTGCCAGCAGCCCCGACTCCCTTAGCGGGAGTGGGGAGACCCAGTACTTC.

Details on this clone: Other DNA sequences in this specimen translate into the identical CDR3. This chain links TRBV28 with TRBJ1-2; possibly TRBD1 for D (6 bases). CDR1 is MDHEN and CDR2 is SYDVKM in the germline V gene. The CDR3 is 13 residues long. Trimming removed 6 bases from V and 4 bases from J, with 12 bases in between. The CDR3 coding sequence is TGTGCCAGCAGCTCGGACAGATCCTATGGCTACACCTTC. Protein sequence: CASSSDRSYGYTF.

V usage is TRBV27 and J usage is TRBJ2-1; D not resolved. Germline V lookup: CDR1 MNHEY, CDR2 SMNVEV (reference sequence). This CDR3 comprises 12 residues. The V gene lost 6 bases and the J gene lost 16 bases, with 19 bases spanning the gap. Here the CDR3 DNA reads TGTGCCAGCAGACCACCGGGCCCAAAGCTATTCTTC. Translated: CASRPPGPKLFF.